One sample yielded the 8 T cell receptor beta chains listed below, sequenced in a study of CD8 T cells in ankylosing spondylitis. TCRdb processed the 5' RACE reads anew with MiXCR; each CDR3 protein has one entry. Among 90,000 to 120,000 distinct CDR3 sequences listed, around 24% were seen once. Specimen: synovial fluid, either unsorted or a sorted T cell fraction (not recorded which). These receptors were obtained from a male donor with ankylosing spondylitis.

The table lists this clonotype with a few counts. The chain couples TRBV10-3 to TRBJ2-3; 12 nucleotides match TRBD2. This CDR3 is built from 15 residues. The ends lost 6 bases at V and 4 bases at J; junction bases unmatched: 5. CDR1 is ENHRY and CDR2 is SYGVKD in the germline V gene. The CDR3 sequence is CAISKTSGSPDTQYF. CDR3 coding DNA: TGTGCCATCAGCAAGACTAGCGGGAGTCCAGATACGCAGTATTTT.

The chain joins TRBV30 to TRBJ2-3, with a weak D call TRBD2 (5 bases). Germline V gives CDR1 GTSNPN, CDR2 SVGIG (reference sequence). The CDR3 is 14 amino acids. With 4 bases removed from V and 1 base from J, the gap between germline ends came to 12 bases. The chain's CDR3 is CAWKGELGTDTQYF. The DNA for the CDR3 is TGTGCCTGGAAAGGAGAACTAGGCACAGATACGCAGTATTTT. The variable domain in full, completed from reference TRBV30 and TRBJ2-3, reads SQTIHQWPATLVQPVGSPLSLECTVEGTSNPNLYWYRQAAGRGLQLLFYSVGIGQISSEVPQNLSASRPQDRQFILSSKKLLLSDSGFYLCAWKGELGTDTQYFGPGTRLTVL.

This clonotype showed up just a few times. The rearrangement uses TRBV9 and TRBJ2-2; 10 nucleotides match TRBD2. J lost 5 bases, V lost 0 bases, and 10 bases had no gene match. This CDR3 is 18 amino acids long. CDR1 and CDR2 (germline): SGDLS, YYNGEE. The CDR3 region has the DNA TGTGCCAGCAGCGTAGAGCTAGCGGGAGCCCCTGGGACCGGGGAGCTGTTTTTT. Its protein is CASSVELAGAPGTGELFF.

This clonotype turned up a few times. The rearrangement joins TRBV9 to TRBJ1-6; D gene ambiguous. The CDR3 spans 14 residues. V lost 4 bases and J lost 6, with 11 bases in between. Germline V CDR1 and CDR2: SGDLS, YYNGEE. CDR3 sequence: CASSLAPGNSPLHF. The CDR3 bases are TGTGCCAGCAGCCTGGCGCCTGGTAATTCACCCCTCCACTTT.

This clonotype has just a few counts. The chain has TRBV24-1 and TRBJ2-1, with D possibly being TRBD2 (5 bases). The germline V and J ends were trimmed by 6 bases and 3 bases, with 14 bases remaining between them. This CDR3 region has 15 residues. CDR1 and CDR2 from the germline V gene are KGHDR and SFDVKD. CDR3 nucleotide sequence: TGTGCCACCAGTTCCGGGATTGGGATCTACAATGAGCAGTTCTTC. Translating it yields CATSSGIGIYNEQFF.

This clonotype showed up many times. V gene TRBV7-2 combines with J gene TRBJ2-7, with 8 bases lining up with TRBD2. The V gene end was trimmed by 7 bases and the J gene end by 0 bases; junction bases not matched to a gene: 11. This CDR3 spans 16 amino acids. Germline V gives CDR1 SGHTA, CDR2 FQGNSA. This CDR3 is CASNIRAGGHSYEQYF. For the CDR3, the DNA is TGTGCCAGCAACATACGCGCGGGAGGCCACTCCTACGAGCAGTACTTC.

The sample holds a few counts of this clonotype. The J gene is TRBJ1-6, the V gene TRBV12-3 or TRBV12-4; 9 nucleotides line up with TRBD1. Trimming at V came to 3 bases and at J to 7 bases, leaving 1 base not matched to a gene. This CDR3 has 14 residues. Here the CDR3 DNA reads TGTGCCAGCAGTTTTGACAGGGGGAATTCACCCCTCCACTTT. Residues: CASSFDRGNSPLHF.

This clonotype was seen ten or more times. CDR3 residues: CASSLVRPARPYNSPLHF. CDR3 nucleotide sequence: TGTGCCAGCAGCTTAGTAAGGCCAGCCAGACCTTATAATTCACCCCTCCACTTT. The rearrangement links TRBV11-2 to TRBJ1-6, with D unclear. The length of the CDR3 is 18 residues. The V and J ends lost 1 base and 4 bases respectively, with 17 bases between them. Germline CDR1 is SGHAT and CDR2 is FQNNGV.